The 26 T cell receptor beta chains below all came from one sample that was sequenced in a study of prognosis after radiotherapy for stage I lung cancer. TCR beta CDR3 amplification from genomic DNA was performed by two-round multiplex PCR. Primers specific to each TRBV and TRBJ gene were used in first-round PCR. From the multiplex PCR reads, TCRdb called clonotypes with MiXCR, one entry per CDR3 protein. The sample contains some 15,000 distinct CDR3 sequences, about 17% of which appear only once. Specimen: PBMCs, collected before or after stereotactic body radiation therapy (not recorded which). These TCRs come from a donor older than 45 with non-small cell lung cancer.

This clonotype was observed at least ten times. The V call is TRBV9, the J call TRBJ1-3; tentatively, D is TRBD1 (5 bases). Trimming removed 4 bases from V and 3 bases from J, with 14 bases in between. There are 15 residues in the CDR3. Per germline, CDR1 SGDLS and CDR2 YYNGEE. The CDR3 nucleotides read TGTGCCAGCAGCCAGACGGGGGGATTTGGAAACACCATATATTTT. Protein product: CASSQTGGFGNTIYF.

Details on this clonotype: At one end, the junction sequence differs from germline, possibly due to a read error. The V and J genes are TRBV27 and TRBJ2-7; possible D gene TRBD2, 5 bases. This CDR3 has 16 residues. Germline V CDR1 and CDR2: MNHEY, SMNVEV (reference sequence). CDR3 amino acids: CASSRIYRGSSYKQYF. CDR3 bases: TGTGCCAGCAGTCGGATCTACCGGGGAAGCTCCTACAAGCAGTACTTC.

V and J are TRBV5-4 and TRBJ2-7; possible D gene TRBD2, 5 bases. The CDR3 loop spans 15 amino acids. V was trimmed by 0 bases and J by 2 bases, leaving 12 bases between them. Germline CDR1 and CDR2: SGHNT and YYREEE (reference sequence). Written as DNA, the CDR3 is TGTGCCAGCAGCTTGGGGGTAGCCGGGGCCTACGAGCAGTACTTC. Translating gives CASSLGVAGAYEQYF. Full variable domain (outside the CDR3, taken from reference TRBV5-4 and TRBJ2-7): ETGVTQSPTHLIKTRGQQVTLRCSSQSGHNTVSWYQQALGQGPQFIFQYYREEENGRGNFPPRFSGLQFPNYSSELNVNALELDDSALYLCASSLGVAGAYEQYFGPGTRLTVT.

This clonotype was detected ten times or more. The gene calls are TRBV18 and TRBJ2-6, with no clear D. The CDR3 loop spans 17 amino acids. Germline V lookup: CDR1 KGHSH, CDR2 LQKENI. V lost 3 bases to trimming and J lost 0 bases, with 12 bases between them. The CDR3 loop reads CASSPLDGDSGANVLTF. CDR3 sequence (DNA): TGTGCCAGCTCACCCCTAGACGGTGACTCTGGGGCCAACGTCCTGACTTTC.

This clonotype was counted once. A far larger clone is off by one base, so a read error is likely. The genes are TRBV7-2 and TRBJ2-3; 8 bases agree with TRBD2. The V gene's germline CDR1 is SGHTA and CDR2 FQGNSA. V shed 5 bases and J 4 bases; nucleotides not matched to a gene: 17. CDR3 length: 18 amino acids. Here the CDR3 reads CASSPALAGPSVADTQYF. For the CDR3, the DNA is TGTGCCAGCAGCCCGGCCCTAGCGGGCCCGTCGGTGGCAGATACGCAGTATTTT. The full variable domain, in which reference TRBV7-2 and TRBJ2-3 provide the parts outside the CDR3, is GAGVSQSPSNKVTEKGKDVELRCDPISGHTALYWYRQSLGQGLEFLIYFQGNSAPDKSGLPSDRFSAERTGGSVSTLTIQRTQQEDSAVYLCASSPALAGPSVADTQYFGPGTRLTVL.

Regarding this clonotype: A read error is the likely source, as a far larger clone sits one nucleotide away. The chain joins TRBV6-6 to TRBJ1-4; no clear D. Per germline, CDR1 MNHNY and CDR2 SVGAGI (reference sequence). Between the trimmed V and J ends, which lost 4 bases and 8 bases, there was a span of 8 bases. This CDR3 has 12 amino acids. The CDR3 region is CASSWIVEKLFF. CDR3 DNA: TGTGCCAGCAGTTGGATAGTGGAAAAACTGTTTTTT.

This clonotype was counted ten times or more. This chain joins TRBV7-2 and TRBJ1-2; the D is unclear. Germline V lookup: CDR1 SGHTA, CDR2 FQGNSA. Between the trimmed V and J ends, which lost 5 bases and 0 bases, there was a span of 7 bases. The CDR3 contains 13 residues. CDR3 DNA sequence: TGTGCCAGCAGCCCTCAAACTAACTATGGCTACACCTTC. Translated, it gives CASSPQTNYGYTF.

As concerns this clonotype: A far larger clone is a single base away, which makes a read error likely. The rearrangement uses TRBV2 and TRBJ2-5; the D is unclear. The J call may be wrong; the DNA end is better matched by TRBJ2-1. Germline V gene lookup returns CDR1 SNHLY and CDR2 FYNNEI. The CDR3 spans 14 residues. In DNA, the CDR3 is TGTGCCAGCAGTGGAGTAAGAAGTACAATGAGGCAGTTCTTC. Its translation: CASSGVRSTMRQFF.

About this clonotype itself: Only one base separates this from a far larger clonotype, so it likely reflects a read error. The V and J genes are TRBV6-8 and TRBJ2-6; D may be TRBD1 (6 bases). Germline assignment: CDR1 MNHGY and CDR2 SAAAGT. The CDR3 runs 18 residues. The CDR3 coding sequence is TGTACCAGCAGATACAGCGGCCCCAGGGGTTCTGGGGCCAACGTCCTGACTTTC. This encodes CTSRYSGPRGSGANVLTF.

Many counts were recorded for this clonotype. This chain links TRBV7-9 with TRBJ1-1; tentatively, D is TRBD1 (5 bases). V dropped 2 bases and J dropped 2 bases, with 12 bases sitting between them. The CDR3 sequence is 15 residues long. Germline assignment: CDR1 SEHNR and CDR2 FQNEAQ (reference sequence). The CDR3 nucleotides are TGTGCCAGCAGCTTAAACAACAGGCCAAACACTGAAGCTTTCTTT. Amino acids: CASSLNNRPNTEAFF.

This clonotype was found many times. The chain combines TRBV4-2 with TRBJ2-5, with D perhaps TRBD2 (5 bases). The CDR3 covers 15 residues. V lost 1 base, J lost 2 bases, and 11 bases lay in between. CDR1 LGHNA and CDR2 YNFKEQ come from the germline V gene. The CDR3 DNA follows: TGTGCCAGCAGCCAAGTCGGGGTAGCGCAAGAGACCCAGTACTTC. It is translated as CASSQVGVAQETQYF.

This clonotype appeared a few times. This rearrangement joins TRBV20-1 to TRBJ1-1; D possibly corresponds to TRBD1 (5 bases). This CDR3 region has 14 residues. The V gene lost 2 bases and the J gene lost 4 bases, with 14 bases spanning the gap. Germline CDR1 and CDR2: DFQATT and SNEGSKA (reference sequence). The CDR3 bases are TGCAGTGCTAGAATTCCCAGCCAGGGCACTGAAGCTTTCTTT. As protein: CSARIPSQGTEAFF.

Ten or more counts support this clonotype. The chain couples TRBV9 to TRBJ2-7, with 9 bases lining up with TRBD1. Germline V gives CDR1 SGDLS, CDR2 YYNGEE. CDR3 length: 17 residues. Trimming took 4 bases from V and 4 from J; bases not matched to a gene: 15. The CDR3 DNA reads TGTGCCAGCAGCCCAAAGTCGGGACAGGGAAGTTTGTACGAGCAGTACTTC. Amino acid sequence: CASSPKSGQGSLYEQYF.

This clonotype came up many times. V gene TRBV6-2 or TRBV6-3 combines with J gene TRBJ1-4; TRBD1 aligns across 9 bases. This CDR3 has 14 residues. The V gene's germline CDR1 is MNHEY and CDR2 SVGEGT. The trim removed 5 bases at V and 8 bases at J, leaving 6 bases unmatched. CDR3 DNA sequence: TGTGCCAGCAGTCCCGGGACAGGGAGAGAAAAACTGTTTTTT. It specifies CASSPGTGREKLFF.

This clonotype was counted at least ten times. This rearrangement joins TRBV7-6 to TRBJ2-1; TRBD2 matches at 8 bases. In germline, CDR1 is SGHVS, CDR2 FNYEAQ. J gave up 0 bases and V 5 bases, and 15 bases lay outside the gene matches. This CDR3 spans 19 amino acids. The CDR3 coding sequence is TGTGCCAGCAGCCCCCAGTGGGCTAGCGGGTTGAGCTCCTACAATGAGCAGTTCTTC. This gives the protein CASSPQWASGLSSYNEQFF.

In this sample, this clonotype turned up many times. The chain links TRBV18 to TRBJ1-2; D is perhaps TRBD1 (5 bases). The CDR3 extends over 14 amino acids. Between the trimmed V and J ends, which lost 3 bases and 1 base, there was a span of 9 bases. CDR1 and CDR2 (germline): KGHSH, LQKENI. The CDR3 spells CASSPQGNNYGYTF. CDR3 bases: TGTGCCAGCTCACCGCAGGGAAATAACTATGGCTACACCTTC.

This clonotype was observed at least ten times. The CDR3 coding sequence is TGTGCCTGGAGTGTAAGCCGGACAGGGCGGAAGGGCTACACCTTC. Protein: CAWSVSRTGRKGYTF. The chain employs TRBV30 and TRBJ1-2; TRBD1 matches 8 bases. Germline V CDR1 and CDR2: GTSNPN, SVGIG (reference sequence). V was clipped by 0 bases and J by 8 bases; unmatched bases: 11. This CDR3 comprises 15 residues.

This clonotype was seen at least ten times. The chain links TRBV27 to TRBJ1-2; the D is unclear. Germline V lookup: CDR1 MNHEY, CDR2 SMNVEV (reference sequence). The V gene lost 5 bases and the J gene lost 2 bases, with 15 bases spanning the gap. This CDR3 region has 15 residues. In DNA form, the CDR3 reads TGTGCCAGCAGTCCCCGGAGGGCTTCCAACTATGGCTACACCTTC. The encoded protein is CASSPRRASNYGYTF.

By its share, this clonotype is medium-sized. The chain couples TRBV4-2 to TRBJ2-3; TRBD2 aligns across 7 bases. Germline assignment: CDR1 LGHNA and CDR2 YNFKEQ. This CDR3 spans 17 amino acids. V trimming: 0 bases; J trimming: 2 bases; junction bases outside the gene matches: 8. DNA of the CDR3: TGTGCCAGCAGCCAAGATCTGCTAGCGGAGATCACAGATACGCAGTATTTT. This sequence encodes CASSQDLLAEITDTQYF.

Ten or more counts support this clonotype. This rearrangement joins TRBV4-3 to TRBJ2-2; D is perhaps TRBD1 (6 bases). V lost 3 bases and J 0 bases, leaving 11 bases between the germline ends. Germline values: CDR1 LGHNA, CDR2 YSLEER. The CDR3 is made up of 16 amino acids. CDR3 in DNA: TGCGCCAGCAGCCATGCCGGGACATCGAACACCGGGGAGCTGTTTTTT. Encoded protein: CASSHAGTSNTGELFF.

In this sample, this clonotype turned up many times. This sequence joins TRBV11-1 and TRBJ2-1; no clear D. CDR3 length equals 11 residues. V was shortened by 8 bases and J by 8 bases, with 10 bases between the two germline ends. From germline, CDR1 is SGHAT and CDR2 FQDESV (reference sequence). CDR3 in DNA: TGTGCCAGCGGTCCGTGGCATGAGCAGTTCTTC. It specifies CASGPWHEQFF. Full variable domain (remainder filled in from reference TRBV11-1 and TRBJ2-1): EAEVAQSPRYKITEKSQAVAFWCDPISGHATLYWYRQILGQGPELLVQFQDESVVDDSQLPKDRFSAERLKGVDSTLKIQPAELGDSAMYLCASGPWHEQFFGPGTRLTVL.

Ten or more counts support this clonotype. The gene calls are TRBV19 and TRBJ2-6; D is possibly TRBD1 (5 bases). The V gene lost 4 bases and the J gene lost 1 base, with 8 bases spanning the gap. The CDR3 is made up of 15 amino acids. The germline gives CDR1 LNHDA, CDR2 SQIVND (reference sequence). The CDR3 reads CASSTQGSGANVLTF. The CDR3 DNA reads TGTGCCAGTAGTACGCAGGGTTCTGGGGCCAACGTCCTGACTTTC.

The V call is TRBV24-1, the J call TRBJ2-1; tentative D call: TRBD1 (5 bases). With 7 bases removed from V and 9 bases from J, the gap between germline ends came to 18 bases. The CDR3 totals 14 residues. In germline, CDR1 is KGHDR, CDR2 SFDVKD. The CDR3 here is CATRDQGTSSEQFF. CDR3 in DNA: TGTGCCACCAGAGATCAGGGCACCAGCTCTGAGCAGTTCTTC.

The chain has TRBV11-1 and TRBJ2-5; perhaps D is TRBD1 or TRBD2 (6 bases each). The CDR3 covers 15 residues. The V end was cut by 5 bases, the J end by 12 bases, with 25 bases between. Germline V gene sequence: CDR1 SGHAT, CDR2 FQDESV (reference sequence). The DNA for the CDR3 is TGTGCCAGCAGCCAATGGGGGGCTAACCAAGAGACAAAGTACTTC. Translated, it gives CASSQWGANQETKYF.

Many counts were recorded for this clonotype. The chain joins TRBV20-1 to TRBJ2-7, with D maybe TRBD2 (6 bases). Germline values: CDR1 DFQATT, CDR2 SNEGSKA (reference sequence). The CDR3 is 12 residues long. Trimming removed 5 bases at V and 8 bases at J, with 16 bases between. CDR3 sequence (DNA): TGCAGTGCTTGTCGGGACTCCTTAAAGCAGTACTTC. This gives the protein CSACRDSLKQYF.

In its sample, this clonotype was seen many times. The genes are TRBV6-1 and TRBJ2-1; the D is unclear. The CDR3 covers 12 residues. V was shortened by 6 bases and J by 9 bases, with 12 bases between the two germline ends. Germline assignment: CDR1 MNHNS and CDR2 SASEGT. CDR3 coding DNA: TGTGCCAGCAGCCGCACCTTCGGTGAGCAGTTCTTC. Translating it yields CASSRTFGEQFF.